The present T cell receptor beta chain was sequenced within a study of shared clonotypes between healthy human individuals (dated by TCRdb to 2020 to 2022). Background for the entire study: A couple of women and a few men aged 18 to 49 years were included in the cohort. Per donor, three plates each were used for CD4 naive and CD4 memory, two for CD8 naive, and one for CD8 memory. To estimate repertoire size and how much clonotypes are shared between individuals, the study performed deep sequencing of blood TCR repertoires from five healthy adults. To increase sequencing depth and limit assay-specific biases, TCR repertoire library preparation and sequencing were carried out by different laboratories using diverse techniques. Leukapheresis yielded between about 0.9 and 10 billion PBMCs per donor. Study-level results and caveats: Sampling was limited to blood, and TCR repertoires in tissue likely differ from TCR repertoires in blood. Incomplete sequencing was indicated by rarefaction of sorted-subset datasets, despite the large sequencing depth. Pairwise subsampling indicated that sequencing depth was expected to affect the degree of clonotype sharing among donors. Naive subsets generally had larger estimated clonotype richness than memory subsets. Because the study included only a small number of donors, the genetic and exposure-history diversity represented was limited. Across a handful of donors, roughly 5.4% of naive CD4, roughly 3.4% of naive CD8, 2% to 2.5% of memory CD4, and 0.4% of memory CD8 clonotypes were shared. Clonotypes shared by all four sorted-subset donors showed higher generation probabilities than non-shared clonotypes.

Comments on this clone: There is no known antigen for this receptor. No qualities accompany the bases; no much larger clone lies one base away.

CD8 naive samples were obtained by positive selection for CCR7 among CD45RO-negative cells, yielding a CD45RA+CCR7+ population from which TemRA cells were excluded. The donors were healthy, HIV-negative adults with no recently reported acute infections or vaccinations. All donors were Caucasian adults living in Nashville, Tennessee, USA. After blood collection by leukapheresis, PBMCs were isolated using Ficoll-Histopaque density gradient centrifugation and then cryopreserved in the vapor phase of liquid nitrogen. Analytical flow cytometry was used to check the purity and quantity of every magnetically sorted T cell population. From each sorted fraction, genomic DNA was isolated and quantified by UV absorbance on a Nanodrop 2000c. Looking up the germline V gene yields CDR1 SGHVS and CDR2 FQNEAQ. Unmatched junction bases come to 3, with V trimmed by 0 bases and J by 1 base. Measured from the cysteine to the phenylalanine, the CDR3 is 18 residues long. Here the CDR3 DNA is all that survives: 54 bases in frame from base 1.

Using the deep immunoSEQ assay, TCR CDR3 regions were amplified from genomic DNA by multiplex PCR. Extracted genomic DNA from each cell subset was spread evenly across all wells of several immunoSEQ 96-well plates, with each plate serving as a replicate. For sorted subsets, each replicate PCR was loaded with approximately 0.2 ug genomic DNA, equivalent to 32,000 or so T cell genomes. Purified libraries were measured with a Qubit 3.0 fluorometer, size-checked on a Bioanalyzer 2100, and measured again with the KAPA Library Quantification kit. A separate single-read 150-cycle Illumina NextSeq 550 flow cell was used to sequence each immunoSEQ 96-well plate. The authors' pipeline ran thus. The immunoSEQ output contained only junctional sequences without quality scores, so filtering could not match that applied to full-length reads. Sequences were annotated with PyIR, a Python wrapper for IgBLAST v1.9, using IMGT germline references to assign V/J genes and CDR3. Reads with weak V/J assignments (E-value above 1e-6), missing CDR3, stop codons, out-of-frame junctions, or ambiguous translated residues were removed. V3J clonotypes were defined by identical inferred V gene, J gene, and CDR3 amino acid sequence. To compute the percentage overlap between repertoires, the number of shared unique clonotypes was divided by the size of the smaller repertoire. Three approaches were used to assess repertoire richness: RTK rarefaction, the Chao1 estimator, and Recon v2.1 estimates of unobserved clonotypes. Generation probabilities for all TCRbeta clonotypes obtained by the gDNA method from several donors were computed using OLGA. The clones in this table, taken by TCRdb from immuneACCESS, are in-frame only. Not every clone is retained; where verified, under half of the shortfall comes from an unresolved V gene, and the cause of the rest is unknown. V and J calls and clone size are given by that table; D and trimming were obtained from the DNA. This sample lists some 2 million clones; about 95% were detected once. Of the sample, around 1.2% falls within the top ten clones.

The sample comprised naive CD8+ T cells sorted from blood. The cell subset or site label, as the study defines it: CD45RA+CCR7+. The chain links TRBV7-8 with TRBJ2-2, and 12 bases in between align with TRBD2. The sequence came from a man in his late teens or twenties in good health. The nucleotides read TGTGCCAGCAGCTTAGCGGAACTAGCGGGGGGGAACACCGGGGAGCTGTTTTTT. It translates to CASSLAELAGGNTGELFF.